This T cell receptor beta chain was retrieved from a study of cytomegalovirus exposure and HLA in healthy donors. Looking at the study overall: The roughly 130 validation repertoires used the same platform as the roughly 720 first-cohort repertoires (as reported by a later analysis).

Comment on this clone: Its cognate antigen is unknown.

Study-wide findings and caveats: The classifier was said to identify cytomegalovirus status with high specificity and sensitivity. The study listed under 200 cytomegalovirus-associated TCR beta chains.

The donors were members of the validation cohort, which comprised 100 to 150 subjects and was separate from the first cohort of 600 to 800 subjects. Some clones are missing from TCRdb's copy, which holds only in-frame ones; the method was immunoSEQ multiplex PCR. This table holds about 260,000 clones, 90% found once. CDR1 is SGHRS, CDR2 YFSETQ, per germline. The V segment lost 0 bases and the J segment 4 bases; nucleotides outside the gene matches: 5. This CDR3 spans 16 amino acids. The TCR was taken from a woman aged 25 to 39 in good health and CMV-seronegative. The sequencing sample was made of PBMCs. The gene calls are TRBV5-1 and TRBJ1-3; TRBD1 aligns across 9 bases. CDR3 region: CASSLEGTGWGNTIYF. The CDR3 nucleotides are TGCGCCAGCAGCTTGGAAGGGACAGGGTGGGGAAACACCATATATTTT.